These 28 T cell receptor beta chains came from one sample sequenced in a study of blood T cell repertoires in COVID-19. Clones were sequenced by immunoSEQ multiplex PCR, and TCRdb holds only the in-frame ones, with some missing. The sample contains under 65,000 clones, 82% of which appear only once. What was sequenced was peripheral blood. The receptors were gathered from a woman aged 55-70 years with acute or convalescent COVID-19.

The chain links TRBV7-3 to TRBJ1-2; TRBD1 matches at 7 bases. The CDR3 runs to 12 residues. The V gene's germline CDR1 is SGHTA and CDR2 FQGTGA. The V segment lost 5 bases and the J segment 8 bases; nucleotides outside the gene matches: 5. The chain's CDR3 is CASSVGQEGYTF. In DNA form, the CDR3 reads TGTGCCAGCAGCGTTGGACAGGAAGGCTACACCTTC.

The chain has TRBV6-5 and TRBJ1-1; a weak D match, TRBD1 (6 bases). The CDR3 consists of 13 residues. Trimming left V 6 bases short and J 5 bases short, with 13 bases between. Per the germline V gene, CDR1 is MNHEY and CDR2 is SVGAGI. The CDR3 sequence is CASRKQGRTEAFF. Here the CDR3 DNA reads TGTGCCAGCAGAAAACAGGGAAGAACTGAAGCTTTCTTT.

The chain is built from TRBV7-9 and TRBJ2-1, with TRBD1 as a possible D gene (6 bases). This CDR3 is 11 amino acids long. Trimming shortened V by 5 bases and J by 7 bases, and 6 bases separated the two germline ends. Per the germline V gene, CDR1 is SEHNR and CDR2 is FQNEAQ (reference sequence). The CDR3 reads CASSQGNEQFF. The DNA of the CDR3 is TGTGCCAGCAGCCAGGGGAATGAGCAGTTCTTC.

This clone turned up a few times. CDR3: CASGDRAGTEAFF. Here the CDR3 DNA reads TGTGCCAGCGGGGACAGGGCGGGGACTGAAGCTTTCTTT. The J gene is TRBJ1-1, the V gene TRBV18; 9 nucleotides line up with TRBD1. The CDR3 consists of 13 residues. CDR1 and CDR2 from the germline V gene are KGHSH and LQKENI. Unmatched junction bases numbered 6, after V lost 8 bases and J lost 5 bases.

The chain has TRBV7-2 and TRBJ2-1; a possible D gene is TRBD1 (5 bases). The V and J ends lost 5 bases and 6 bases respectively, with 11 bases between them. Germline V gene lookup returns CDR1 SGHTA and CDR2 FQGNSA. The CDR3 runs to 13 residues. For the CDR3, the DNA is TGTGCCAGCAGCCAGGCTAGGGGCAATGAGCAGTTCTTC. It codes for CASSQARGNEQFF.

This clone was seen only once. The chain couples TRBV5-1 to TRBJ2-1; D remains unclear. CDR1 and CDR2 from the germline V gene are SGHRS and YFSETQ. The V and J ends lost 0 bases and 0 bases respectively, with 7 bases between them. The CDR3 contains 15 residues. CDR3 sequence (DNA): TGCGCCAGCAGCTTGGCAGGAAGCTCCTACAATGAGCAGTTCTTC. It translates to CASSLAGSSYNEQFF.

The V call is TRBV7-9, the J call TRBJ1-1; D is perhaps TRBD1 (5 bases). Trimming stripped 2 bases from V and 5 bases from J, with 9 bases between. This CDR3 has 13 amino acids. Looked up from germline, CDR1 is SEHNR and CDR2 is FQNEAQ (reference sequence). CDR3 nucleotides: TGTGCCAGCAGCTTAATGGGGGGGACTGAAGCTTTCTTT. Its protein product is CASSLMGGTEAFF. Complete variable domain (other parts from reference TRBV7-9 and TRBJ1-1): DTGVSQNPRHKITKRGQNVTFRCDPISEHNRLYWYRQTLGQGPEFLTYFQNEAQLEKSRLLSDRFSAERPKGSFSTLEIQRTEQGDSAMYLCASSLMGGTEAFFGQGTRLTVV.

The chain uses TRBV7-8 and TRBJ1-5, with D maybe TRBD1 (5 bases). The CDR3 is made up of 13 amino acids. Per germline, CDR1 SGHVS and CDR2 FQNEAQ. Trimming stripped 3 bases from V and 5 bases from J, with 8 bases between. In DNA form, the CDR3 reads TGTGCCAGCAGCTTCAGGGTAGATCAGCCCCAGCATTTT. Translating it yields CASSFRVDQPQHF.

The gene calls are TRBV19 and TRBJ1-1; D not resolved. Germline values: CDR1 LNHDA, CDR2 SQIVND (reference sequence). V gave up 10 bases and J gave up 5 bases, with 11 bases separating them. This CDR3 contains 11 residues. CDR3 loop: CATRDRTEAFF. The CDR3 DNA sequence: TGTGCCACCCGTGATCGGACTGAAGCTTTCTTT.

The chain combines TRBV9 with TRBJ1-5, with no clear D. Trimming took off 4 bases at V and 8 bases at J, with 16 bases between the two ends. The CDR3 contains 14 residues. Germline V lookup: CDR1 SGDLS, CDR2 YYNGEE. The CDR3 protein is CASSPGGLAEPQHF. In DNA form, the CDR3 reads TGTGCCAGCAGCCCGGGAGGCCTAGCGGAGCCCCAGCATTTT.

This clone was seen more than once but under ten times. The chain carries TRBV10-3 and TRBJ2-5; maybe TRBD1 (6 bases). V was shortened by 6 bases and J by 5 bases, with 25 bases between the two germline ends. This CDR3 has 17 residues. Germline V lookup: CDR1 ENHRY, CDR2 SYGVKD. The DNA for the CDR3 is TGTGCCATCAGGCCCATGGCAGGGGTTGGGGTCCAGGAGACCCAGTACTTC. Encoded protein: CAIRPMAGVGVQETQYF.

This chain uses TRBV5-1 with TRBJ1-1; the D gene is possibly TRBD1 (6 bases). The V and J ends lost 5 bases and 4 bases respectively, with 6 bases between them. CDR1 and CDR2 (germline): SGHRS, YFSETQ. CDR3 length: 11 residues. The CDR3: CASRQGTEAFF. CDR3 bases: TGCGCCAGCAGACAGGGCACTGAAGCTTTCTTT. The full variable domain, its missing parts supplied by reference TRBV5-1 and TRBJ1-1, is KAGVTQTPRYLIKTRGQQVTLSCSPISGHRSVSWYQQTPGQGLQFLFEYFSETQRNKGNFPGRFSGRQFSNSRSEMNVSTLELGDSALYLCASRQGTEAFFGQGTRLTVV.

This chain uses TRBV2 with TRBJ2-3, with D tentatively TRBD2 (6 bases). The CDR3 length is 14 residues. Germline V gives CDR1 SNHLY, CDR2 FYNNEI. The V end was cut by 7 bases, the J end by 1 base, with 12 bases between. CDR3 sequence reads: CASMVGGGTDTQYF. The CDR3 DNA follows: TGTGCCAGCATGGTGGGGGGAGGCACAGATACGCAGTATTTT.

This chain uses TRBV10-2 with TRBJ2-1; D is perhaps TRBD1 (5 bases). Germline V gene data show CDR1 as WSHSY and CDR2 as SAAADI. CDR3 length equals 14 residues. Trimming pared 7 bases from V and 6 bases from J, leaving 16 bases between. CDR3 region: CASNFQGEGNEQFF. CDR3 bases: TGCGCCAGCAATTTTCAAGGGGAAGGCAATGAGCAGTTCTTC.

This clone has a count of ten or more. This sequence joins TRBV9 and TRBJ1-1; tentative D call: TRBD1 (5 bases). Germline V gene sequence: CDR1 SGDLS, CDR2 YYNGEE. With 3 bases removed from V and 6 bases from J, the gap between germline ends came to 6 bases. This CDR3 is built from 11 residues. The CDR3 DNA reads TGTGCCAGCAGCGGGGGGGCTGAAGCTTTCTTT. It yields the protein CASSGGAEAFF.

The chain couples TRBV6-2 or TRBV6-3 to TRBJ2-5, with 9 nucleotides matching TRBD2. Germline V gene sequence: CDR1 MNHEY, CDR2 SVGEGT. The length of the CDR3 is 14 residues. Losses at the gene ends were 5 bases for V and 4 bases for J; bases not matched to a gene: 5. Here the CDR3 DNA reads TGTGCCAGCAGTCTAGGGACTAGCACAGAGACCCAGTACTTC. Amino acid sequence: CASSLGTSTETQYF.

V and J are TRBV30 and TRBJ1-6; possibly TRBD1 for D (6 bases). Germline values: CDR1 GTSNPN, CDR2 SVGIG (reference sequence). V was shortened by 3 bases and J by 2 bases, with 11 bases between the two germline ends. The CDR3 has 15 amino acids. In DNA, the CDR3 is TGTGCCTGGAGCCAAAAGGGGGCCTATAATTCACCCCTCCACTTT. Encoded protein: CAWSQKGAYNSPLHF.

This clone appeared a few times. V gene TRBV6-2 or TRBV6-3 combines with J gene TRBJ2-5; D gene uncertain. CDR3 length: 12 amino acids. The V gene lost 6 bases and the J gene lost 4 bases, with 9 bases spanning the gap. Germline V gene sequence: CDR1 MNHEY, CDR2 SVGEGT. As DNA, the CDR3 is TGTGCCAGCAGCCAGAACGGAGAGACCCAGTACTTC. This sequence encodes CASSQNGETQYF.

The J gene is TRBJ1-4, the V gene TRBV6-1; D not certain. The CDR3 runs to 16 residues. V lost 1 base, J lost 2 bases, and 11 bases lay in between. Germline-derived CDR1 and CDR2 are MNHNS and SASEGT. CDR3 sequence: CASSEDPGPTNEKLFF. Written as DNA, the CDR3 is TGTGCCAGCAGTGAAGACCCGGGTCCCACTAATGAAAAACTGTTTTTT.

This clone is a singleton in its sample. The CDR3 bases are TGTGCCAGCAGCCGCGAATACGGGACAGGAGAGGTCTACACCTTC. Translating it yields CASSREYGTGEVYTF. The chain carries TRBV6-5 and TRBJ1-2, with 8 bases matching TRBD1. Germline-derived CDR1 and CDR2 are MNHEY and SVGAGI. V lost 6 bases, J lost 10 bases, and 16 bases stayed unmatched. The CDR3 runs to 15 residues.

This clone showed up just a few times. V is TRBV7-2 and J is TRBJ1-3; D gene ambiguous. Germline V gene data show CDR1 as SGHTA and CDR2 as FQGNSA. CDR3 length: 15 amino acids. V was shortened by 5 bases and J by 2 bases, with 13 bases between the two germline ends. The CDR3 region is CASSAGIGAGNTIYF. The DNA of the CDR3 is TGTGCCAGCAGCGCGGGTATCGGCGCTGGAAACACCATATATTTT.

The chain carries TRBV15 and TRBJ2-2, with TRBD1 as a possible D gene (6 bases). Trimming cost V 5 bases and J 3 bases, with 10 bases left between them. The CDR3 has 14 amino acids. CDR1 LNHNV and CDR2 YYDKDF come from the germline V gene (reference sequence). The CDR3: CATSGDTHTGELFF. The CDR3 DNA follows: TGTGCCACCAGCGGGGACACCCACACCGGGGAGCTGTTTTTT.

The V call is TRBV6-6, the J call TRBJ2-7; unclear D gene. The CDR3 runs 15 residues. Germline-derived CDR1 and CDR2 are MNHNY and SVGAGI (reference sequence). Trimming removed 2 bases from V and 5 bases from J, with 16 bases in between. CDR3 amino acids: CASSYGRLKVHEQYF. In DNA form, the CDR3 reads TGTGCCAGCAGTTACGGGCGATTAAAGGTCCACGAGCAGTACTTC.

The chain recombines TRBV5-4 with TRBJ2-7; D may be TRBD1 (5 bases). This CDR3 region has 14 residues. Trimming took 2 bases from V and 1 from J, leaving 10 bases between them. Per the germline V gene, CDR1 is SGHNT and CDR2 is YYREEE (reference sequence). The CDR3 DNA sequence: TGTGCCAGCAGCTTAGCAACAGGATCCTACGAGCAGTACTTC. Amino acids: CASSLATGSYEQYF.

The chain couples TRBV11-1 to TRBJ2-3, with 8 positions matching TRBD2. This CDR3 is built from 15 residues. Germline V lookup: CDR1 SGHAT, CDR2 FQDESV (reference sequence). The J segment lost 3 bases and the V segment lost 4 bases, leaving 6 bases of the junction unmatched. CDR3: CASSYGTSETDTQYF. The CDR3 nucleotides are TGTGCCAGCAGCTACGGGACTAGTGAAACAGATACGCAGTATTTT.

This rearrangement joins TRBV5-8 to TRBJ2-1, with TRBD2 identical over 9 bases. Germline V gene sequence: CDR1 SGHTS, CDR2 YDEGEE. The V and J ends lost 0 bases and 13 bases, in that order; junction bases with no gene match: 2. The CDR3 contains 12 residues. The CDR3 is CASSLGLAVQFF. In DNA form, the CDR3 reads TGTGCCAGCAGCTTGGGACTAGCGGTTCAGTTCTTC. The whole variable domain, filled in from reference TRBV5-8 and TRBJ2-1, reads EAGVTQSPTHLIKTRGQQATLRCSPISGHTSVYWYQQALGLGLQFLLWYDEGEERNRGNFPPRFSGRQFPNYSSELNVNALELEDSALYLCASSLGLAVQFFGPGTRLTVL.

The CDR3 coding sequence is TGCGCCAGCAGTGAATGGGAGCGGACTGAAGCTTTCTTT. Translation gives CASSEWERTEAFF. The V call is TRBV10-1, the J call TRBJ1-1; the D is unclear. Germline loops: CDR1 WNHNN, CDR2 SYGVQD (reference sequence). The CDR3 covers 13 residues. The ends were cut back, 3 bases at V and 5 bases at J, with 10 bases in the middle.

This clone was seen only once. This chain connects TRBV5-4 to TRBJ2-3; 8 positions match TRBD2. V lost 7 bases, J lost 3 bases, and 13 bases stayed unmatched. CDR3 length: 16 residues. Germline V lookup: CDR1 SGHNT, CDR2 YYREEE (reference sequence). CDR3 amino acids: CASSPDRGGLTDTQYF. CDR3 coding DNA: TGTGCCAGCTCACCGGACCGGGGGGGCCTGACAGATACGCAGTATTTT.